This TCR beta chain was retrieved from a study of patients and donors after allogeneic stem cell transplantation (dated by TCRdb to 2019 to 2021). The library was prepared using RT-PCR. These reads were obtained on a NextSeq 550. TCRdb passed the public sequencing reads through fastp at Q25 and MiXCR, retaining productive beta sequences. Duplicate CDR3 protein sequences are folded into a single record with the most common DNA and genes. The sample records some 150,000 distinct CDR3 sequences, about two fifths of which are singletons. Of the sample, 40% to 55% falls within the top ten clones. The germline V gene sets CDR1 to KGHSH and CDR2 to LQKENI. From the cysteine through the phenylalanine, the CDR3 covers 12 amino acids. Kept here is only the CDR3 DNA, which spans 36 bases and is read in frame from base 1. At the junction V is shortened by 0 bases and J by 8 bases, with 7 bases in between. A remark on this clonotype: No antigen is known for it. It has no much larger one-base neighbor in the sample; base qualities were not kept.

The chain joins TRBV18 to TRBJ1-1, with the D segment identity uncertain. The origin of this receptor is a human donor who was either an allogeneic HSCT recipient or a stem cell or donor lymphocyte infusion donor (not recorded which). It is not recorded whose cells these are; they may come from a transplant donor. Sequencing was performed on blood, either unsorted or a sorted T cell fraction (not recorded which). The sequence in DNA is TGTGCCAGCTCACCACCGCGCGGCGAAGCTTTCTTT. It translates as CASSPPRGEAFF.